Shown below are 29 T cell receptor beta chains from a single sample sequenced in a study of blood T cell repertoires in COVID-19. The method was immunoSEQ multiplex PCR; TCRdb's version includes in-frame clones alone and lacks a portion of them. The repertoire holds some 180,000 clones, with around 90% as singletons. The sequenced sample consisted of peripheral blood. The receptors shown here come from a man in his forties with active or convalescent COVID-19.

This sequence joins TRBV25-1 and TRBJ2-2, with D perhaps matching TRBD2 (6 bases). With 6 bases removed from V and 6 bases from J, the gap between germline ends came to 23 bases. The CDR3 runs to 17 residues. Per the germline V gene, CDR1 is MGHDK and CDR2 is SYGVNS. CDR3 residues: CASSNSGLKGWAGELFF. DNA for the CDR3: TGTGCCAGCAGCAATAGCGGTCTGAAGGGGTGGGCCGGGGAGCTGTTTTTT.

This rearrangement joins TRBV15 to TRBJ2-7, with D possibly being TRBD1 (5 bases). The germline V gene has CDR1 LNHNV and CDR2 YYDKDF (reference sequence). Trimming pared 3 bases from V and 3 bases from J, leaving 12 bases between. The CDR3 spans 14 residues. The CDR3 is CATSRAREGYEQYF. The CDR3 DNA reads as TGTGCCACCAGCAGGGCCAGGGAAGGCTACGAGCAGTACTTC.

The chain couples TRBV7-6 to TRBJ2-5, with 10 bases matching TRBD2. The CDR3 spans 16 residues. V was clipped by 1 base and J by 7 bases; unmatched bases: 9. Looked up from germline, CDR1 is SGHVS and CDR2 is FNYEAQ. In DNA, the CDR3 is TGTGCCAGCAGCTTAGTGGCCAGCGGGGGGGCCAGGACCCAGTACTTC. Amino acids: CASSLVASGGARTQYF.

The chain combines TRBV7-9 with TRBJ1-5; D gene uncertain. The CDR3 covers 18 residues. Trimming removed 0 bases at V and 0 bases at J, with 15 bases between. Per the germline V gene, CDR1 is SEHNR and CDR2 is FQNEAQ (reference sequence). The CDR3 region is CASSLAIPGILSNQPQHF. CDR3 bases: TGTGCCAGCAGCTTAGCGATTCCGGGAATTCTTAGCAATCAGCCCCAGCATTTT.

In its sample, this clone was seen a few times. The chain couples TRBV7-3 to TRBJ1-2, with 9 bases fitting TRBD1. After removal of 5 bases from V and 5 bases from J, the junction contained 3 bases not matched to a gene. Per germline, CDR1 SGHTA and CDR2 FQGTGA. The CDR3 has 13 amino acids. The CDR3 sequence is CASSRGTGYGYTF. The CDR3, as DNA: TGTGCCAGCAGCCGCGGGACAGGGTATGGCTACACCTTC.

The V and J genes are TRBV28 and TRBJ1-1; 12 bases align to TRBD1. V lost 6 bases and J lost 4; bases outside the gene matches: 3. The CDR3 is made up of 14 amino acids. The V gene's germline CDR1 is MDHEN and CDR2 SYDVKM. CDR3: CASRRDRGPTEAFF. CDR3 bases: TGTGCCAGCAGACGGGACAGGGGGCCCACTGAAGCTTTCTTT.

The rearrangement joins TRBV7-9 to TRBJ2-2; TRBD1 agrees at 9 bases. The CDR3 length is 17 residues. Germline lookup yields CDR1 SEHNR and CDR2 FQNEAQ (reference sequence). The trim removed 0 bases at V and 0 bases at J, leaving 2 bases unmatched. Written as DNA, the CDR3 is TGTGCCAGCAGCTTAGCGGGGACAGGGCCGAACACCGGGGAGCTGTTTTTT. It translates to CASSLAGTGPNTGELFF.

The chain joins TRBV6-1 to TRBJ2-7, with D perhaps TRBD2 (5 bases). The CDR3 is 14 amino acids. Germline CDR1 and CDR2: MNHNS and SASEGT. Trimming removed 0 bases at V and 4 bases at J, with 10 bases between. CDR3 DNA: TGTGCCAGCAGTGAAGCCCGGGGATATTACGAGCAGTACTTC. Protein product: CASSEARGYYEQYF.

J is TRBJ1-1 and V is TRBV27; no clear D. Trimming took 2 bases from V and 4 from J, leaving 11 bases between them. CDR1 is MNHEY and CDR2 is SMNVEV in the germline V gene (reference sequence). This CDR3 has 14 amino acids. CDR3 nucleotides: TGTGCCAGCAGTTTAAGAACGGGTGGCACTGAAGCTTTCTTT. The encoded protein is CASSLRTGGTEAFF.

This clone is a singleton in its sample. V usage is TRBV7-9 and J usage is TRBJ1-1, with a weak D call TRBD1 (6 bases). This CDR3 has 17 amino acids. Germline V CDR1 and CDR2: SEHNR, FQNEAQ (reference sequence). Between the trimmed V and J ends, which lost 1 base and 6 bases, there was a span of 21 bases. CDR3 bases: TGTGCCAGCAGCTTAGAAATCGGGGGGCTAGGGTTACCTGAAGCTTTCTTT. Protein product: CASSLEIGGLGLPEAFF. Looking up the rest from reference TRBV7-9 and TRBJ1-1 gives the full variable domain: DTGVSQNPRHKITKRGQNVTFRCDPISEHNRLYWYRQTLGQGPEFLTYFQNEAQLEKSRLLSDRFSAERPKGSFSTLEIQRTEQGDSAMYLCASSLEIGGLGLPEAFFGQGTRLTVV.

V usage is TRBV29-1 and J usage is TRBJ1-5; weak D call: TRBD1 (5 bases). V dropped 6 bases and J dropped 2 bases, with 17 bases sitting between them. The CDR3 loop spans 15 amino acids. CDR1 SQVTM and CDR2 ANQGSEA come from the germline V gene. The CDR3 DNA reads as TGCAGCGTCCAACAGGAGGGCGCTGGCAATCAGCCCCAGCATTTT. Translated: CSVQQEGAGNQPQHF.

The CDR3 protein is CASSLRGVNEKLFF. CDR3 nucleotide sequence: TGTGCCAGCAGTTTACGCGGGGTTAATGAAAAACTGTTTTTT. V and J are TRBV27 and TRBJ1-4; D is ambiguous. Trimming took off 2 bases at V and 4 bases at J, with 8 bases between the two ends. The length of the CDR3 is 14 residues. CDR1 and CDR2 (germline): MNHEY, SMNVEV (reference sequence).

The chain joins TRBV6-4 to TRBJ2-5; D is perhaps TRBD2 (5 bases). There are 15 residues in the CDR3. V lost 5 bases to trimming and J lost 5 bases, with 18 bases between them. The germline V gene has CDR1 MRHNA and CDR2 SNTAGT. In DNA, the CDR3 is TGTGCCAGCAGTCCCGGCCGGGAACGGTATGAGACCCAGTACTTC. Translating it yields CASSPGRERYETQYF.

This sequence joins TRBV12-3 or TRBV12-4 and TRBJ1-2; D ambiguous. The V and J ends lost 0 bases and 7 bases respectively, with 9 bases between them. The CDR3 consists of 13 residues. The DNA for the CDR3 is TGTGCCAGCAGTTTAGCAGTAGCTCTTGGCTACACCTTC. It yields the protein CASSLAVALGYTF.

With regard to this clone: The same CDR3 arises from other DNA sequences in this sample as well. The chain combines TRBV5-6 with TRBJ2-3; 8 bases match TRBD1. After removal of 0 bases from V and 3 bases from J, the junction contained 3 bases not matched to a gene. CDR3 size: 15 residues. The germline gives CDR1 SGHDT, CDR2 YYEEEE. The CDR3 DNA reads as TGTGCCAGCAGCTTGGTAGGGACAGGAACAGATACGCAGTATTTT. As protein: CASSLVGTGTDTQYF.

The chain joins TRBV6-1 to TRBJ1-2; D unclear. CDR3 length: 13 residues. Germline CDR1 reads MNHNS; CDR2 reads SASEGT. Trimming took 2 bases from V and 5 from J, leaving 9 bases between them. DNA for the CDR3: TGTGCCAGCAGTGAACTCAACGGGTATGGCTACACCTTC. Its protein is CASSELNGYGYTF.

This chain connects TRBV18 to TRBJ1-1; D is undetermined. Germline CDR1 is KGHSH and CDR2 is LQKENI. Trimming left V 6 bases short and J 3 bases short, with 14 bases between. This CDR3 comprises 14 residues. CDR3 region: CASSRNQDYTEAFF. The CDR3 bases are TGTGCCAGCTCTCGTAACCAGGATTACACTGAAGCTTTCTTT.

The chain is built from TRBV7-2 and TRBJ2-1; 11 positions agree with TRBD1. This CDR3 contains 16 residues. Per the germline V gene, CDR1 is SGHTA and CDR2 is FQGNSA. The V and J ends lost 5 bases and 7 bases, in that order; junction bases with no gene match: 10. CDR3 sequence (DNA): TGTGCCAGCAGCCCACGGACAGGGGGCGAAAGGAATGAGCAGTTCTTC. It encodes CASSPRTGGERNEQFF.

This chain links TRBV5-8 with TRBJ2-7, with 9 bases identical to TRBD1. The germline CDR1 and CDR2 sequences are SGHTS and YDEGEE. The CDR3 is 17 residues long. The V gene end was trimmed by 2 bases and the J gene end by 6 bases; junction bases not matched to a gene: 15. The chain's CDR3 is CASSLTSGTGSPLEQYF. The DNA for the CDR3 is TGTGCCAGCAGCTTAACTTCTGGGACAGGGTCTCCTCTCGAGCAGTACTTC.

The V gene is TRBV5-4, the J gene TRBJ1-3; 8 positions agree with TRBD1. Per the germline V gene, CDR1 is SGHNT and CDR2 is YYREEE (reference sequence). CDR3 length: 15 amino acids. The J segment lost 4 bases and the V segment lost 6 bases, leaving 9 bases of the junction unmatched. Here the CDR3 DNA reads TGTGCCAGCACCAAAGACCAGGGGGCGGGAAACACCATATATTTT. It codes for CASTKDQGAGNTIYF.

This clone was seen a handful of times. The V gene is TRBV29-1, the J gene TRBJ1-3; unclear D gene. CDR1 and CDR2 (germline): SQVTM, ANQGSEA. Trimming took 3 bases from V and 1 from J, leaving 7 bases between them. CDR3 length equals 13 residues. In nucleotides, the CDR3 is TGCAGCGTTGACGGGGATTCTGGAAACACCATATATTTT. Protein: CSVDGDSGNTIYF. The full variable domain, completed using reference TRBV29-1 and TRBJ1-3, is SAVISQKPSRDICQRGTSLTIQCQVDSQVTMMFWYRQQPGQSLTLIATANQGSEATYESGFVIDKFPISRPNLTFSTLTVSNMSPEDSSIYLCSVDGDSGNTIYFGEGSWLTVV.

The CDR3 sequence is CASSPRDRGLSNQPQHF. The CDR3 nucleotides read TGCGCCAGCAGCCCGAGGGACAGGGGACTTAGCAATCAGCCCCAGCATTTT. The chain recombines TRBV4-1 with TRBJ1-5; TRBD1 aligns across 10 bases. Losses at the gene ends were 4 bases for V and 0 bases for J; bases not matched to a gene: 6. Germline V gives CDR1 MGHRA, CDR2 YSYEKL. The length of the CDR3 is 17 residues.

The chain joins TRBV20-1 to TRBJ2-5; 8 bases align to TRBD1. CDR1 and CDR2 from the germline V gene are DFQATT and SNEGSKA (reference sequence). V lost 4 bases, J lost 5 bases, and 9 bases stayed unmatched. CDR3 size: 14 residues. In DNA, the CDR3 is TGCAGTGCTATTGACAGGACAGGGTCGGAGACCCAGTACTTC. Translating it yields CSAIDRTGSETQYF.

The chain couples TRBV15 to TRBJ2-1, with D possibly matching TRBD1 (6 bases). The CDR3 is 14 amino acids. CDR1 and CDR2 from the germline V gene are LNHNV and YYDKDF (reference sequence). Trimming shortened V by 3 bases and J by 8 bases, and 14 bases separated the two germline ends. Here the CDR3 reads CATSSGSGEYEQFF. In DNA, the CDR3 is TGTGCCACCAGCAGTGGATCAGGGGAATATGAGCAGTTCTTC.

The rearrangement links TRBV3-1 (or the pseudogene TRBV3-2) to TRBJ2-7, with 8 bases aligning to TRBD1. Germline CDR1 reads LGHDT; CDR2 reads YNNKEL (reference sequence). V gave up 1 base and J gave up 4 bases; unmatched junction bases: 6. The CDR3 has 15 amino acids. The CDR3 region has the DNA TGTGCCAGCAGCCAAGGACAGGGGCCGCCTTACGAGCAGTACTTC. Residues: CASSQGQGPPYEQYF.

J is TRBJ2-1 and V is TRBV5-5; no clear D gene. The length of the CDR3 is 13 residues. V was shortened by 0 bases and J by 4 bases, with 5 bases between the two germline ends. Germline V gene sequence: CDR1 SGHKS, CDR2 YYEKEE (reference sequence). The CDR3 region has the DNA TGTGCCAGCAGCTTGGATACTTACAATGAGCAGTTCTTC. Protein product: CASSLDTYNEQFF.

The gene calls are TRBV28 and TRBJ1-1, with TRBD1 as a possible D gene (5 bases). CDR3 length: 17 amino acids. Germline lookup yields CDR1 MDHEN and CDR2 SYDVKM. The germline V and J ends were trimmed by 2 bases and 3 bases, with 19 bases remaining between them. The CDR3 DNA reads TGTGCCAGCAGTTTAGTCGGCGGGGGGGAGGAGGACACTGAAGCTTTCTTT. Protein sequence: CASSLVGGGEEDTEAFF.

The sample holds one count of this clone. The chain uses TRBV18 and TRBJ2-1, with TRBD2 as a possible D gene (5 bases). CDR3 length: 16 residues. Germline loops: CDR1 KGHSH, CDR2 LQKENI. V was cut by 3 bases and J by 0 bases, with 12 bases left in between. The CDR3 protein is CASSPASGSSYNEQFF. As DNA, the CDR3 is TGTGCCAGCTCACCGGCTAGTGGGAGCTCCTACAATGAGCAGTTCTTC.

The chain recombines TRBV19 with TRBJ1-4; D is undetermined. The length of the CDR3 is 14 residues. Trimming cost V 3 bases and J 5 bases, with 10 bases left between them. The V gene's germline CDR1 is LNHDA and CDR2 SQIVND (reference sequence). The CDR3: CASSMVTVNEKLFF. The DNA of the CDR3 is TGTGCCAGTAGTATGGTCACAGTAAATGAAAAACTGTTTTTT.